This paragraph reports one T cell receptor (beta chain). One junction end disagrees with the germline gene, perhaps due to a read error. This sample stems from a study of OX40 agonist ivuxolimab in advanced cancers. As for the study in general: Ivuxolimab is an agonistic anti-OX40 (CD134) antibody, and patients were treated with it. Participants could have had prior anti-PD-1, anti-PD-L1 or anti-CTLA-4 therapy, and about 37% had some.

The data were produced by immunoSEQ multiplex PCR, yet TCRdb's version contains in-frame clones alone and is incomplete. The sample yields roughly 64,000 clones, around 84% seen once. The CDR3 is 15 amino acids. Germline loops: CDR1 MNHEY, CDR2 SVGAGI. Here the sequenced sample was CD4+ or CD8+ T cells sorted from blood, taken in a trial of the OX40 agonist ivuxolimab. This receptor was identified in an adult with an advanced solid tumor such as melanoma, head and neck, liver or kidney cancer. The chain couples TRBV6-5 to TRBJ2-2; TRBD1 agrees at 7 bases. CDR3: CATRTRDRDTGELFF. CDR3 nucleotide sequence: TGTGCCACCCGTACTAGAGACAGGGACACCGGGGAACTGTTTTTT.